This T cell receptor (beta chain) was documented in a study of T cell responses to AZD1222 COVID-19 vaccine. Trimming took 5 bases from V and 15 from J, leaving 11 bases between them. This CDR3 is 11 amino acids long. Assay used: immunoSEQ multiplex PCR; TCRdb lists only in-frame clones, some missing. The sample holds roughly 45,000 clones, roughly 84% seen once. This rearrangement joins TRBV12-3 or TRBV12-4 to TRBJ1-6; D call uncertain. This sequence was found in an adult who received the AZD1222 COVID-19 vaccine. Sequenced material: peripheral blood, taken 28 days after the second AZD1222 dose. The chain's CDR3 is CASSISPGLHF. CDR3 DNA: TGTGCCAGCAGTATATCACCGGGCCTCCACTTT.